The T cell receptor (beta chain) described here comes from a study of neoadjuvant anti-PD-1 for oral cavity cancer. Overall study context: Nivolumab at 3 mg/kg was mostly given biweekly, three to four doses, pre-surgery.

V lost 7 bases and J lost 6, with 17 bases in between. This CDR3 comprises 13 residues. Germline CDR1 and CDR2: SGHDT and YYEEEE. Profiling relied on immunoSEQ multiplex PCR, and the TCRdb table lists in-frame clones only, not all of them. The top ten hold 2% to 3% of the sample, which has 15,000 or so clones, 55% to 75% seen once. This receptor was taken from a person between 40 and 79 years old with oral cavity squamous cell carcinoma. The input for sequencing was PBMCs, taken before nivolumab (anti-PD-1) treatment. This rearrangement joins TRBV5-6 to TRBJ2-7; maybe TRBD2 (6 bases). The CDR3 reads CASAGTSSFEQYF. In nucleotides, the CDR3 is TGTGCCAGCGCCGGGACTTCAAGTTTCGAGCAGTACTTC.